The 3 T cell receptor beta chains below come from one sample, sequenced in a study of blood T cells in healthy people across ages. Sample-barcoded 5' priming and a J-beta primer mix drove a second PCR of 7 to 11 cycles. TCRdb processed the 5' RACE reads anew with MiXCR; each CDR3 protein has one entry. The top ten hold around 3.4% of the sample, which has 550,000 to 750,000 distinct CDR3 sequences, under 25% seen once. Material for sequencing was blood. The receptor set was obtained from an older man in good health.

The chain has TRBV10-2 and TRBJ2-3, with 9 positions matching TRBD2. Germline V CDR1 and CDR2: WSHSY, SAAADI. The CDR3 is 17 residues long. The junction had 7 bases not matched to a gene; V was cut back by 3 bases and J by 0 bases. CDR3 DNA: TGCGCCAGCAGTGACTGGAGACTAGCGGCTAGCACAGATACGCAGTATTTT. Amino acid sequence: CASSDWRLAASTDTQYF.

The chain recombines TRBV7-8 with TRBJ2-7; D might be TRBD2 (6 bases). The germline V gene encodes CDR1 SGHVS and CDR2 FQNEAQ. The CDR3 spans 15 residues. V was pared by 5 bases and J by 11 bases, with 25 bases between. The chain's CDR3 is CASSPRRDAGPKKYF. The CDR3 region has the DNA TGTGCCAGCAGCCCTCGGAGGGATGCGGGCCCTAAGAAGTACTTC.

This clonotype has just a few counts. J is TRBJ2-2 and V is TRBV7-9; 10 nucleotides agree with TRBD1. CDR3 length equals 16 residues. Germline CDR1 is SEHNR and CDR2 is FQNEAQ (reference sequence). V lost 4 bases to trimming and J lost 6 bases; unmatched junction nucleotides: 8. CDR3 amino acids: CASSSSRDRGSGELFF. In DNA, the CDR3 is TGTGCCAGCAGCTCAAGCCGGGACAGGGGATCCGGGGAGCTGTTTTTT.